The next 21 T cell receptor beta chains were all read from a single sample in a study of blood T cell repertoires in COVID-19. TCRdb's copy holds only in-frame clones and misses some; the assay was immunoSEQ multiplex PCR. The table includes 93,000 or so clones, just over 85% detected once. The sample was peripheral blood. All receptors derive from a human donor in a cohort sampled during active COVID-19.

V is TRBV20-1 and J is TRBJ1-6; TRBD1 matches at 7 bases. CDR3 length: 15 residues. Trimming cost V 3 bases and J 7 bases; bases outside gene matches: 9. The V gene's germline CDR1 is DFQATT and CDR2 SNEGSKA (reference sequence). Written as DNA, the CDR3 is TGCAGTGCTAGTTCCTTCACAGGGGAAAATTCACCCCTCCACTTT. It encodes CSASSFTGENSPLHF.

This sequence joins TRBV3-1 (or the pseudogene TRBV3-2) and TRBJ1-5; D perhaps matches TRBD1 (5 bases). Germline V gene sequence: CDR1 LGHDT, CDR2 YNNKEL (reference sequence). The length of the CDR3 is 18 residues. V gave up 3 bases and J gave up 0 bases, with 18 bases separating them. The chain's CDR3 is CASSQHTMDIYSNQPQHF. The CDR3 DNA follows: TGTGCCAGCAGCCAGCATACGATGGACATTTATAGCAATCAGCCCCAGCATTTT.

The chain uses TRBV19 and TRBJ1-4; no firm D call. The V end was cut by 5 bases, the J end by 0 bases, with 16 bases between. CDR1 LNHDA and CDR2 SQIVND come from the germline V gene (reference sequence). The CDR3 is 17 amino acids. The CDR3 loop reads CASSPGSLGATNEKLFF. Here the CDR3 DNA reads TGTGCCAGTAGTCCCGGGTCCCTAGGAGCAACTAATGAAAAACTGTTTTTT.

Here the CDR3 DNA reads TGTGCCAGCAGCCAAGTCGACAGGTACAATGAGCAGTTCTTC. Protein product: CASSQVDRYNEQFF. The J gene is TRBJ2-1, the V gene TRBV14, with D perhaps TRBD1 (6 bases). The CDR3 spans 14 residues. The germline V gene encodes CDR1 SGHDN and CDR2 FVKESK. V was trimmed by 1 base and J by 4 bases, leaving 8 bases between them.

The chain links TRBV4-1 to TRBJ1-4, with 9 bases that match TRBD1. The CDR3 spans 14 residues. After removal of 5 bases from V and 9 bases from J, the junction contained 7 bases not matched to a gene. In germline, CDR1 is MGHRA, CDR2 YSYEKL. CDR3 DNA sequence: TGCGCCAGCAGCATCACGACAGGGGGTAAAAAACTGTTTTTT. It specifies CASSITTGGKKLFF.

This chain uses TRBV7-3 with TRBJ2-3, with 11 positions matching TRBD2. Germline CDR1 and CDR2: SGHTA and FQGTGA. This CDR3 spans 16 amino acids. The J segment lost 2 bases and the V segment lost 4 bases, leaving 5 bases of the junction unmatched. The CDR3 here is CASSSLAGGPTDTQYF. The CDR3 DNA sequence: TGTGCCAGCAGCTCCCTAGCGGGGGGCCCCACAGATACGCAGTATTTT. Supplemented by reference TRBV7-3 and TRBJ2-3, the full variable domain reads GAGVSQTPSNKVTEKGKYVELRCDPISGHTALYWYRQSLGQGPEFLIYFQGTGAADDSGLPNDRFFAVRPEGSVSTLKIQRTERGDSAVYLCASSSLAGGPTDTQYFGPGTRLTVL.

The V call is TRBV4-1, the J call TRBJ2-1, with D perhaps TRBD2 (6 bases). Germline CDR1 and CDR2: MGHRA and YSYEKL. The CDR3 loop spans 11 amino acids. With 2 bases removed from V and 13 bases from J, the gap between germline ends came to 9 bases. CDR3 region: CASSQSGPQFF. In DNA form, the CDR3 reads TGCGCCAGCAGCCAAAGCGGGCCTCAGTTCTTC.

The rearrangement joins TRBV18 to TRBJ2-1; 9 bases agree with TRBD1. The V segment lost 0 bases and the J segment 5 bases; nucleotides outside the gene matches: 8. Looked up from germline, CDR1 is KGHSH and CDR2 is LQKENI. The CDR3 has 17 residues. CDR3 in DNA: TGTGCCAGCTCACCACCCCTAGGACAGGGGACACACAATGAGCAGTTCTTC. As protein: CASSPPLGQGTHNEQFF.

This chain uses TRBV7-2 with TRBJ2-7, with 9 bases identical to TRBD2. CDR1 and CDR2 (germline): SGHTA, FQGNSA. The CDR3 extends over 15 amino acids. V lost 2 bases, J lost 1 base, and 3 bases stayed unmatched. The CDR3 DNA reads as TGTGCCAGCAGCTTAACCAGCGGGAGGTCCTACGAGCAGTACTTC. As protein: CASSLTSGRSYEQYF. Variable domain in full (rest from reference TRBV7-2 and TRBJ2-7): GAGVSQSPSNKVTEKGKDVELRCDPISGHTALYWYRQSLGQGLEFLIYFQGNSAPDKSGLPSDRFSAERTGGSVSTLTIQRTQQEDSAVYLCASSLTSGRSYEQYFGPGTRLTVT.

The genes are TRBV3-1 (or the pseudogene TRBV3-2) and TRBJ2-1; D is unclear. Trimming took 4 bases from V and 8 from J, leaving 15 bases between them. The CDR3 totals 14 residues. Germline V CDR1 and CDR2: LGHDT, YNNKEL (reference sequence). CDR3 DNA sequence: TGTGCCAGCAGCCCCCAACCTAGTGCCGATGAGCAGTTCTTC. Translating gives CASSPQPSADEQFF.

The rearrangement links TRBV1 to TRBJ1-1; TRBD1 is taken as the D call from the table, unchecked against the DNA. TRBV1 is classified as a pseudogene. The CDR3 is made up of 15 amino acids. The CDR3 is CTSSQGAGGNTEAFF. The DNA for the CDR3 is TGCACCAGCAGCCAAGGGGCAGGGGGGAACACTGAAGCTTTCTTT.

The chain is built from TRBV20-1 and TRBJ2-1; 7 bases match TRBD2. Germline CDR1 reads DFQATT; CDR2 reads SNEGSKA (reference sequence). V was pared by 3 bases and J by 7 bases, with 9 bases of the junction left unmatched. CDR3 length: 14 amino acids. The CDR3 spells CSASSLRELNEQFF. CDR3 bases: TGCAGTGCTAGTTCCTTGCGGGAGTTGAATGAGCAGTTCTTC.

This clone was seen once. The CDR3: CASSQDRDYEQYF. Written as DNA, the CDR3 is TGTGCCAGCAGCCAAGACAGGGATTACGAGCAGTACTTC. The chain combines TRBV3-1 (or the pseudogene TRBV3-2) with TRBJ2-7, with D perhaps matching TRBD1 (5 bases). This CDR3 spans 13 amino acids. Germline CDR1 LGHDT, CDR2 YNNKEL (reference sequence). V gave up 0 bases and J gave up 4 bases, with 7 bases separating them.

The J gene is TRBJ2-1, the V gene TRBV27; D is undetermined. Between the trimmed V and J ends, which lost 8 bases and 6 bases, there was a span of 20 bases. Germline assignment: CDR1 MNHEY and CDR2 SMNVEV (reference sequence). The CDR3 covers 15 residues. The CDR3: CASLPSDAGSNEQFF. In nucleotides, the CDR3 is TGTGCCAGCTTACCGAGCGATGCCGGGTCCAATGAGCAGTTCTTC.

This sequence joins TRBV11-2 and TRBJ1-1; D is unclear. Germline loops: CDR1 SGHAT, CDR2 FQNNGV. Trimming took off 6 bases at V and 1 base at J, with 9 bases between the two ends. The CDR3 sequence is 13 residues long. Here the CDR3 DNA reads TGTGCCAGCAGTCCCGCAGGGAACACTGAAGCTTTCTTT. It encodes CASSPAGNTEAFF. The full variable domain, its missing parts supplied by reference TRBV11-2 and TRBJ1-1, is EAGVAQSPRYKIIEKRQSVAFWCNPISGHATLYWYQQILGQGPKLLIQFQNNGVVDDSQLPKDRFSAERLKGVDSTLKIQPAKLEDSAVYLCASSPAGNTEAFFGQGTRLTVV.

V gene TRBV9 combines with J gene TRBJ2-7; 11 bases match TRBD1. CDR1 and CDR2 from the germline V gene are SGDLS and YYNGEE. The CDR3 has 14 residues. V lost 6 bases and J lost 4; bases outside the gene matches: 6. For the CDR3, the DNA is TGTGCCAGCAACTCCGGGACAGGGGGTTACGAGCAGTACTTC. Amino acid sequence: CASNSGTGGYEQYF.

J is TRBJ2-1 and V is TRBV30; maybe TRBD1 (6 bases). CDR1 is GTSNPN, CDR2 SVGIG, per germline (reference sequence). Trimming took off 7 bases at V and 9 bases at J, with 19 bases between the two ends. This CDR3 region has 13 residues. The CDR3 DNA reads TGTGCCTCGGACAGACTGATCGTGGCTGAGCAGTTCTTC. It encodes CASDRLIVAEQFF.

The genes are TRBV27 and TRBJ2-5, with 10 bases matching TRBD2. This CDR3 is built from 14 residues. Germline V CDR1 and CDR2: MNHEY, SMNVEV (reference sequence). The V gene end was trimmed by 7 bases and the J gene end by 4 bases; junction bases not matched to a gene: 6. For the CDR3, the DNA is TGTGCCAGCAAAGCGGGAGGGCCTGGAGAGACCCAGTACTTC. It specifies CASKAGGPGETQYF.

The chain combines TRBV15 with TRBJ2-3; 8 bases are shared with TRBD1. V dropped 8 bases and J dropped 7; count of bases not matched to a gene: 11. Germline assignment: CDR1 LNHNV and CDR2 YYDKDF (reference sequence). The CDR3 contains 14 residues. The CDR3 DNA reads TGTGCCACCTTAAATACAGGGGGTCGAAATACGCAGTATTTT. It yields the protein CATLNTGGRNTQYF. Combining the CDR3 with reference TRBV15 and TRBJ2-3 gives the whole variable domain DAMVIQNPRYQVTQFGKPVTLSCSQTLNHNVMYWYQQKSSQAPKLLFHYYDKDFNNEADTPDNFQSRRPNTSFCFLDIRSPGLGDTAMYLCATLNTGGRNTQYFGPGTRLTVL.

This chain connects TRBV7-8 to TRBJ1-4; TRBD1 matches at 10 bases. The CDR3 consists of 15 residues. Germline trimming cut 5 bases from V and 7 bases from J; bases unmatched to any gene: 7. In germline, CDR1 is SGHVS, CDR2 FQNEAQ. CDR3 DNA: TGTGCCAGCAGCCGCGGGACAGGGGCGATTGAAAAACTGTTTTTT. This translates into CASSRGTGAIEKLFF.

This sequence joins TRBV2 and TRBJ2-3, with 12 bases lining up with TRBD2. Per the germline V gene, CDR1 is SNHLY and CDR2 is FYNNEI. Losses at the gene ends were 8 bases for V and 4 bases for J; bases not matched to a gene: 7. CDR3 size: 15 residues. CDR3 in DNA: TGTGCCAGCCGTCGACTAGCGGGAGTGGCAGATACGCAGTATTTT. Its protein is CASRRLAGVADTQYF. Combining the CDR3 with reference TRBV2 and TRBJ2-3 gives the whole variable domain EPEVTQTPSHQVTQMGQEVILRCVPISNHLYFYWYRQILGQKVEFLVSFYNNEISEKSEIFDDQFSVERPDGSNFTLKIRSTKLEDSAMYFCASRRLAGVADTQYFGPGTRLTVL.